These T cell receptor beta chains were read from a single sample in a study of blood T cell repertoires in COVID-19. Produced via immunoSEQ multiplex PCR; TCRdb's table is partial and in-frame only. The data show around 180,000 clones, around 80% seen once. The sample taken for sequencing was PBMCs or T cells enriched from blood (not recorded which). These receptors originate from a woman aged 45-60 years with acute COVID-19. CDR3s leave out the opening cysteine and the closing phenylalanine or tryptophan.

J gene: TRBJ1-2
V gene: TRBV29-1
CDR3 protein: SVVRTAYGYT

J gene: TRBJ1-2
V gene: TRBV6-1
CDR3 protein: ASSEYGNYGYT

J gene: TRBJ2-1
V gene: TRBV5-8
CDR3 protein: ASTTGTGAFNEQF

J gene: TRBJ2-1
V gene: TRBV2
CDR3 protein: ASSVRDSYNEQF

J gene: TRBJ1-1
V gene: TRBV6-5
CDR3 protein: ASRLQGNTEAF

J gene: TRBJ2-5
V gene: TRBV12-3/TRBV12-4
CDR3 protein: ASSLEEGETQY

J gene: TRBJ1-1
V gene: TRBV6-6
CDR3 protein: ASSPRTTVDTEAF

J gene: TRBJ1-1
V gene: TRBV7-9
CDR3 protein: ASSSPNRGLNTEAF

J gene: TRBJ2-3
V gene: TRBV28
CDR3 protein: ASSTSWTGEIYAVSEGTQY

J gene: TRBJ2-1
V gene: TRBV19
CDR3 protein: ASSYSSYNEQF

J gene: TRBJ1-1
V gene: TRBV3-1/TRBV3-2
CDR3 protein: ASSPQQGHMNTEAF

J gene: TRBJ2-1
V gene: TRBV7-9
CDR3 protein: ASSLAGGLAYNEQF

J gene: TRBJ1-5
V gene: TRBV18
CDR3 protein: ASSPFPQGDSNQPQH

J gene: TRBJ1-1
V gene: TRBV28
CDR3 protein: ASSSAVNTEAF

J gene: TRBJ2-5
V gene: TRBV7-2
CDR3 protein: ASSLAGLGGEAQY

J gene: TRBJ1-3
V gene: TRBV5-6
CDR3 protein: ASSLDISGNTIY

J gene: TRBJ2-1
V gene: TRBV9
CDR3 protein: ASSLSGGAGNEQF

J gene: TRBJ2-2
V gene: TRBV7-6
CDR3 protein: ASSLVLGLAGGNTGELF

J gene: TRBJ2-1
V gene: TRBV7-6
CDR3 protein: ASRPNHQGSYNEQF

J gene: TRBJ1-5
V gene: TRBV27
CDR3 protein: ASSLYGPGQGLNQPQH

J gene: TRBJ1-1
V gene: TRBV14
CDR3 protein: ASSQARGRGAEAF

J gene: TRBJ2-1
V gene: TRBV11-3
CDR3 protein: ASSPQGAGAYNEQF

J gene: TRBJ1-1
V gene: TRBV15
CDR3 protein: ATSPKDSLNTEAF

J gene: TRBJ1-2
V gene: TRBV19
CDR3 protein: ASSMRDRGSDGYT

J gene: TRBJ1-1
V gene: TRBV7-2
CDR3 protein: ASSPSRVNTEAF